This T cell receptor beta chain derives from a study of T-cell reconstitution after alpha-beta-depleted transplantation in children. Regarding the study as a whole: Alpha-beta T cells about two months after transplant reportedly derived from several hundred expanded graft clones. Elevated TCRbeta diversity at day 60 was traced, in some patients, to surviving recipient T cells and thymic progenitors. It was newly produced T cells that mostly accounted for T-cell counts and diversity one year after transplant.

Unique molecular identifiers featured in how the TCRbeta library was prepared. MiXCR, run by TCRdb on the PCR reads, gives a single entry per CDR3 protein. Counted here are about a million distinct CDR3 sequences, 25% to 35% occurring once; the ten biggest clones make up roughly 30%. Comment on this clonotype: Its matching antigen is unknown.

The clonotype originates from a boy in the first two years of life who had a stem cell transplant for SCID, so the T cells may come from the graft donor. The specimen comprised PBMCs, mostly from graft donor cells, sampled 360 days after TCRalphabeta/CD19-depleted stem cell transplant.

CDR3 region: CASSQDHKVWNEQFF. The CDR3 nucleotides read TGCGCCAGCAGCCAAGATCATAAGGTGTGGAATGAGCAGTTCTTC. The chain joins TRBV4-1 to TRBJ2-1, with D unresolved. V gave up 0 bases and J gave up 7 bases, with 13 bases separating them. The CDR3 spans 15 residues. The germline V gene has CDR1 MGHRA and CDR2 YSYEKL.